This TCR beta chain was identified in a study of T cell clonality in common variable immunodeficiency. Study results and limitations: Fewer deletions and N-nucleotide insertions were reportedly seen in common variable immunodeficiency TCR beta sequences.

Some clones are missing from TCRdb's copy, which holds only in-frame ones; the method was immunoSEQ multiplex PCR. This sample shows 25,000 to 30,000 clones and no singletons; 3.2% rests with the ten largest. This CDR3 comprises 15 residues. Germline values: CDR1 SNHLY, CDR2 FYNNEI. This clone was seen a few times. The antigen is not known. The read ends 3 residues early relative to the CDR3; the germline J gene fills the gap. The source material was peripheral blood mononuclear cells. The TCR sequence derives from a human donor with common variable immunodeficiency. This rearrangement joins TRBV2 to TRBJ2-3; 8 bases align to TRBD2. The DNA read from the CDR3 is TGTGCCAGCATTAAGTGGAGTAGCGGGGCCGTTGCG. Encoded protein: CASIKWSSGAVA. In full, the CDR3 reads CASIKWSSGAVAQYF.